This T cell receptor (beta chain) was captured by sequencing in a study of patients with pleural tuberculosis (dated by TCRdb to the mid-2010s). These reads were obtained on an Illumina Genome Analyzer IIx. TCRdb's own reprocessing of the public reads used fastp at Q25 and MiXCR and kept productive beta chains. CDR3 protein sequences are deduplicated, and each keeps its most common genes and DNA. The sample yields around 49,000 distinct CDR3 sequences; less than 9.5% were counted once. The biggest ten clones account for 15% to 20% of the sample. CDR1 and CDR2 were assigned from the germline V gene (reference sequence) as DFQATT and SNEGSKA. Germline trimming: 2 bases from V, 7 bases from J; junction bases outside gene matches: 5. The CDR3 spans 14 residues, from the cysteine through the phenylalanine. Kept here is only the CDR3 DNA, which spans 42 bases and is read in frame from base 1. In its sample, this clonotype was seen many times. Its recognized antigen is unknown. The input lacks base qualities; no much larger clone sits a single base away.

The chain joins TRBV20-1 to TRBJ1-6; the junction holds 7 bases that match TRBD1. The sequence was collected from a human donor with pleural tuberculosis. The CDR3 protein is CSARPDRRNSPLHF. The nucleotide sequence is TGCAGTGCTAGACCGGACAGGAGAAATTCACCCCTCCACTTT.